This entry concerns a single T cell receptor (beta chain). One junction end disagrees with the germline gene, perhaps due to a read error. The patients had localized lung adenocarcinoma, a non-small cell subtype. The data were obtained in a study of CD4 and CD8 cells across lung adenocarcinoma regions. TCRdb re-called the PCR reads with MiXCR, one entry per CDR3 protein. The data contain some 20,000 distinct CDR3 sequences, around 59% of them seen just once; the ten biggest clones take up around 25%. The receptor was derived from a female donor with lung adenocarcinoma. The CD4 and CD8 labels of this study may be unreliable. The sequenced sample consisted of CD8+ T cells from the center of a lung tumor.

In DNA form, the CDR3 reads TGTGCCCTAAGGGGGGGGAGAACCAAAAACACGCAGTATTTC. Encoded protein: CALRGGRTKNTQYF. V is TRBV10-3 and J is TRBJ2-4; a possible D gene is TRBD2 (7 bases). Germline-derived CDR1 and CDR2 are ENHRY and SYGVKD. This CDR3 contains 14 residues.